Listed below are T cell receptor beta chains from one sample, sequenced in a study of blood T cell repertoires in COVID-19. The protocol was immunoSEQ multiplex PCR, while the TCRdb copy is restricted to in-frame clones and leaves out a portion. The sample yields roughly 150,000 clones, about four fifths seen once. The sequenced material came from peripheral blood. The receptors originated from a woman aged 55-75 years with COVID-19, enrolled during active disease. CDR3s include the opening cysteine and the closing phenylalanine or tryptophan. D genes are given only for firm matches. Where a row states a size, it is once, few, many or the class of an expanded clone; other rows omit it.

CDR3 length	V gene	J gene	D gene	clone size	CDR3 DNA	CDR3 protein
13	TRBV4-1	TRBJ2-1	.	.	TGCGCCAGCGGCGGGGGCCCGTACAATGAGCAGTTCTTC	CASGGGPYNEQFF
15	TRBV7-2	TRBJ1-6	TRBD1	.	TGTGCCAGCAGCTTACAGGGGGCGTCGAATTCACCCCTCCACTTT	CASSLQGASNSPLHF
13	TRBV11-2	TRBJ1-1	.	.	TGTGCCAGCAGCTTTGAGCGGAACACTGAAGCTTTCTTT	CASSFERNTEAFF
16	TRBV6-6	TRBJ2-1	.	once	TGTGCCAGCAGTTACTCGAGCGGGTCGACCTACAATGAGCAGTTCTTC	CASSYSSGSTYNEQFF
18	TRBV5-1	TRBJ1-6	TRBD1	few	TGCGCCAGCAGCTTGGCTCAAATGAGACAGGGGCTGAGTTCACCCCTCCACTTT	CASSLAQMRQGLSSPLHF
12	TRBV5-8	TRBJ1-5	.	.	TGTGCCAGCAGCTTTGCCCAGGGGCCCCAGCATTTT	CASSFAQGPQHF
16	TRBV27	TRBJ1-5	TRBD1	.	TGTGCCAGCAGTTTATCCTTGGGACAGGGCTATCAGCCCCAGCATTTT	CASSLSLGQGYQPQHF
12	TRBV9	TRBJ1-1	TRBD1	.	TGTGCCAGCAGCGTAGGGGACAGGGTAGCTTTCTTT	CASSVGDRVAFF
18	TRBV5-1	TRBJ2-5	TRBD2	.	TGCGCCAGCAGCTCCGGACTAGCGGGGGGCCGGAGGCAAGAGACCCAGTACTTC	CASSSGLAGGRRQETQYF
14	TRBV18	TRBJ2-7	TRBD1	.	TGTGCCAGCTCTCAAACAGGGGATAGAAACGAGCAGTACTTC	CASSQTGDRNEQYF
14	TRBV6-5	TRBJ2-3	TRBD1	.	TGTGCCAGCAGCCGACAGGGGATTCCAGATACGCAGTATTTT	CASSRQGIPDTQYF
15	TRBV6-5	TRBJ2-1	TRBD1	.	TGTGCCAGCAGCTACAGACAGGGGGCGCCGAATGAGCAGTTCTTC	CASSYRQGAPNEQFF
16	TRBV24-1	TRBJ2-1	TRBD2	.	TGTGCCACCAGTGATTTGAATAGCGGGGGGGCATTAGAGCAGTTCTTC	CATSDLNSGGALEQFF
19	TRBV19	TRBJ1-5	TRBD1	once	TGTGCCAGTAGTTTAACCGGGACAGGGAGATGGTTAAGCAATCAGCCCCAGCATTTT	CASSLTGTGRWLSNQPQHF
14	TRBV5-4	TRBJ2-2	TRBD1	.	TGTGCCAGCAGTTTCCAGGGGGTGAGCGGGGAGCTGTTTTTT	CASSFQGVSGELFF
13	TRBV6-5	TRBJ2-2	.	.	TGTGCCAGCCGAGGTTCACGAACCGGGGAGCTGTTTTTT	CASRGSRTGELFF
13	TRBV12-3/TRBV12-4	TRBJ1-1	TRBD1	.	TGTGCCAGCAGCAGACAGGGGGCGAGTGAAGCTTTCTTT	CASSRQGASEAFF
12	TRBV5-4	TRBJ2-7	.	.	TGTGCCAGCAGCTGGCTACGCGGCGAGCAGTACTTC	CASSWLRGEQYF
15	TRBV6-6	TRBJ2-5	TRBD2	.	TGTGCCAGCACATCTAGCGGGGGCGTCCAAGAGACCCAGTACTTC	CASTSSGGVQETQYF
16	TRBV7-2	TRBJ2-3	.	once	TGTGCCAGCAGCTTAGTCGGGGATCAAAACACAGATACGCAGTATTTT	CASSLVGDQNTDTQYF
16	TRBV7-8	TRBJ2-3	TRBD2	.	TGTGCCAGCAGCCCCCCGGCACTAGCGGGGTTCCATACGCAGTATTTT	CASSPPALAGFHTQYF
14	TRBV3-1/TRBV3-2	TRBJ2-6	.	.	TGTGCCAGCACCCGCGGTGCTGGGGCCAACGTCCTGACTTTC	CASTRGAGANVLTF
15	TRBV5-6	TRBJ2-3	.	.	TGTGCCAGCAGCCGGGATTTGTCCGCCACAGATACGCAGTATTTT	CASSRDLSATDTQYF
15	TRBV5-1	TRBJ2-6	.	.	TGCGCCAGCAGCGTACAGGACTCTGGGGCCAACGTCCTGACTTTC	CASSVQDSGANVLTF
13	TRBV3-1/TRBV3-2	TRBJ2-2	.	.	TGTGCCAGCAGCCCCCCAAACACCGGGGAGCTGTTTTTT	CASSPPNTGELFF
21	TRBV19	TRBJ1-4	TRBD1	.	TGTGCCAGTAGTATAGTAACCAGGGGGAGACGTCAAACAACAACTAATGAAAAACTGTTTTTT	CASSIVTRGRRQTTTNEKLFF
14	TRBV6-6	TRBJ2-5	.	once	TGTGCCAGCAGCCCTGGAACAGGTTGGGAGACCCAGTACTTC	CASSPGTGWETQYF
19	TRBV27	TRBJ1-4	TRBD1	.	TGTGCCAGCAGTCGGATCCGGACAGGGGGTGAGCGAACTAATGAAAAACTGTTTTTT	CASSRIRTGGERTNEKLFF
15	TRBV5-5	TRBJ2-5	TRBD1	few	TGTGCCAGCAGCCAAGGGACAGGGGACCAAGAGACCCAGTACTTC	CASSQGTGDQETQYF
14	TRBV7-2	TRBJ2-1	TRBD2	.	TGTGCCAGCAGGCAGGGAGGGCCCACCATTGGGCAGTTCTTC	CASRQGGPTIGQFF